This is a list of T cell receptor beta chains from one sample in a study of T-cell reconstitution after alpha-beta-depleted transplantation in children. TCRdb fed the PCR reads into MiXCR, producing one record per CDR3 protein. There are fewer than 700,000 distinct CDR3 sequences in the sample; 13% occur only once, and about 2% lies in the top ten. The sequences come from PBMCs, mostly from graft donor cells, collected 360 days after TCRalphabeta/CD19-depleted stem cell transplant. The receptors stem from a male patient aged 10 to 17 who had a stem cell transplant for acute myeloid leukemia, so the T cells may come from the graft donor. Both conserved end residues are part of each CDR3. D genes are given only for firm matches. Size is omitted from some rows. Given values are once, few, many or a class for expanded clones.

D	V	J	size	CDR3	DNA
.	TRBV18	TRBJ2-7	.	CASSRGPLSYEQYF	TGTGCCAGCTCACGAGGGCCCCTCTCCTACGAGCAGTACTTC
.	TRBV29-1	TRBJ1-4	.	CSGGGGGLEEKLFF	TGCAGCGGGGGAGGCGGGGGGCTCGAGGAAAAACTGTTTTTT
.	TRBV4-3	TRBJ1-2	few	CASSQEWGRENYGYTF	TGCGCCAGCAGCCAAGAGTGGGGACGTGAAAACTATGGCTACACCTTC
.	TRBV9	TRBJ2-1	.	CASTFWDGSVTSSYNEQFF	TGTGCCAGCACCTTTTGGGACGGTTCCGTTACGAGCTCCTACAATGAGCAGTTCTTC
TRBD1	TRBV27	TRBJ2-1	many	CASSQGADEQFF	TGTGCCAGCAGTCAGGGGGCGGATGAGCAGTTCTTC
.	TRBV20-1	TRBJ2-6	many	CSARVAAGTVSGANVLTF	TGCAGTGCTAGAGTGGCGGCGGGGACCGTCTCTGGGGCCAACGTCCTGACTTTC
.	TRBV20-1	TRBJ2-5	few	CSVETVAGGQETQYF	TGCAGTGTTGAGACGGTAGCAGGTGGCCAAGAGACCCAGTACTTC
TRBD2	TRBV11-3	TRBJ2-1	.	CASSKSGSPNNEQFF	TGTGCCAGCAGCAAAAGCGGGAGCCCCAACAATGAGCAGTTCTTC
TRBD2	TRBV4-2	TRBJ2-5	.	CASSQILAGGQETQYF	TGTGCCAGCAGCCAAATACTAGCGGGAGGGCAAGAGACCCAGTACTTC
.	TRBV5-1	TRBJ2-7	many	CASRRKDSFKGGYEQYF	TGCGCCAGCAGACGGAAGGACAGCTTTAAAGGCGGCTACGAGCAGTACTTC
.	TRBV7-2	TRBJ2-1	many	CASSSLGGSYNEQFF	TGTGCCAGCAGCAGCCTAGGAGGCTCCTACAATGAGCAGTTCTTC
.	TRBV5-1	TRBJ2-7	few	CASSPDPYLRYEQYF	TGCGCCAGCAGCCCTGACCCCTACCTTCGGTACGAGCAGTACTTC
TRBD2	TRBV29-1	TRBJ2-2	.	CSVEQTSGRGNTWELFF	TGCAGCGTTGAACAGACTAGCGGGAGGGGGAACACCTGGGAGCTGTTTTTT
TRBD1	TRBV3-1	TRBJ1-2	many	CASSADRGHYGYTF	TGTGCCAGCAGCGCGGACAGGGGGCACTATGGCTACACCTTC
.	TRBV7-2	TRBJ2-5	many	CASSLSQGPQETQYF	TGTGCCAGCAGCTTAAGTCAGGGGCCCCAAGAGACCCAGTACTTC
TRBD2	TRBV9	TRBJ2-7	.	CASSVTGTSGYEQYF	TGTGCCAGCAGCGTGACCGGGACTAGCGGTTACGAGCAGTACTTC
.	TRBV10-3	TRBJ2-1	few	CAISEAGSSYNEQFF	TGTGCCATCAGTGAGGCGGGGAGCTCCTACAATGAGCAGTTCTTC
TRBD1	TRBV28	TRBJ2-7	many	CASRRTGGSYEQYF	TGTGCCAGCAGGCGGACAGGGGGCTCCTACGAGCAGTACTTC
.	TRBV20-1	TRBJ2-3	few	CSAKDRLDTQYF	TGCAGTGCTAAGGACCGCCTGGATACGCAGTATTTT
TRBD1	TRBV2	TRBJ2-6	many	CASRLDRAGANVLTF	TGTGCCAGCAGACTCGACAGGGCTGGGGCCAACGTCCTGACTTTC
TRBD2	TRBV28	TRBJ2-7	few	CASSTPGLAGGITYEQYF	TGTGCCAGCAGTACTCCAGGACTAGCGGGAGGGATCACCTACGAGCAGTACTTC
TRBD2	TRBV28	TRBJ2-3	.	CASSLVLADGTDTQYF	TGTGCCAGCAGTTTAGTACTAGCGGATGGCACAGATACGCAGTATTTT
TRBD1	TRBV2	TRBJ1-3	few	CASNAQGEGNTIYF	TGTGCCAGCAATGCTCAGGGGGAAGGAAACACCATATATTTT
.	TRBV4-2	TRBJ2-5	.	CASSQDSVAQETQYF	TGTGCCAGCAGCCAAGACTCGGTCGCCCAAGAGACCCAGTACTTC
.	TRBV2	TRBJ2-5	few	CASSQAPGANQETQYF	TGTGCCAGCAGCCAGGCACCGGGGGCCAACCAAGAGACCCAGTACTTC
TRBD1	TRBV5-1	TRBJ1-4	many	CASSFIQGAGEKLFF	TGCGCCAGCAGCTTTATACAGGGGGCAGGGGAAAAACTGTTTTTT
.	TRBV7-8	TRBJ2-1	.	CASSSYRESEQFF	TGTGCCAGCAGCTCGTACAGGGAAAGTGAGCAGTTCTTC
.	TRBV5-1	TRBJ2-3	many	CASSLGWGDTQYF	TGCGCCAGCAGCTTGGGGTGGGGAGATACGCAGTATTTT
TRBD1	TRBV6-2/TRBV6-3	TRBJ2-1	few	CASSYSKDGTAYNEQFF	TGTGCCAGCAGTTACTCGAAGGACGGGACAGCCTACAATGAGCAGTTCTTC
TRBD2	TRBV20-1	TRBJ2-5	few	CSATLGLAGLSETQYF	TGCAGTGCTACCCTGGGACTAGCGGGACTGTCCGAGACCCAGTACTTC
TRBD1	TRBV12-3/TRBV12-4	TRBJ2-5	few	CASRSTTGGFQETQYF	TGTGCCAGCAGGAGCACAACAGGGGGCTTCCAAGAGACCCAGTACTTC
TRBD2	TRBV7-6	TRBJ2-3	few	CASSLMLAGSLIVTQYF	TGTGCCAGCAGCTTAATGCTAGCGGGATCCCTAATCGTGACGCAGTATTTT
TRBD2	TRBV7-9	TRBJ2-1	.	CASSPPSGRPSYNEQFF	TGTGCCAGCAGCCCGCCTAGCGGGAGGCCCTCCTACAATGAGCAGTTCTTC
TRBD2	TRBV20-1	TRBJ2-5	few	CSARVIGSGRGGETQYF	TGCAGTGCTAGAGTGATTGGTAGCGGGAGAGGTGGGGAGACCCAGTACTTC
.	TRBV5-1	TRBJ1-6	.	CASSLGPGDSPLHF	TGCGCCAGCAGCTTAGGTCCCGGGGATTCACCCCTCCACTTT
TRBD2	TRBV12-3/TRBV12-4	TRBJ2-1	many	CASSWNWGLAVYEQFF	TGTGCCAGCAGTTGGAATTGGGGACTAGCGGTGTATGAGCAGTTCTTC
.	TRBV29-1	TRBJ1-1	many	CSVTLLGRKTEAFF	TGCAGCGTTACCCTATTGGGGAGGAAGACTGAAGCTTTCTTT
.	TRBV7-2	TRBJ2-1	.	CATMPGTNNEQFF	TGTGCCACTATGCCCGGGACGAACAATGAGCAGTTCTTC
TRBD2	TRBV7-8	TRBJ2-1	.	CASSLSKREGVFNEQFF	TGTGCCAGCAGCTTATCTAAGCGGGAGGGGGTTTTCAATGAGCAGTTCTTC
TRBD1	TRBV2	TRBJ1-1	many	CASTRQGQSNTEAFF	TGTGCCAGCACGAGACAGGGACAAAGTAACACTGAAGCTTTCTTT
.	TRBV24-1	TRBJ2-7	few	CATSDYNEQYF	TGTGCCACCAGTGATTACAACGAGCAGTACTTC
TRBD2	TRBV9	TRBJ2-7	few	CASSVGSGLVVYEQYF	TGTGCCAGCAGCGTTGGATCAGGACTAGTTGTCTACGAGCAGTACTTC
.	TRBV28	TRBJ2-4	.	CASSPRWGSKNIEYF	TGTGCCAGCAGCCCCCGATGGGGATCGAAAAACATTGAGTACTTC
.	TRBV6-5	TRBJ1-2	few	CASSYSEVGGYGYTF	TGTGCCAGCAGTTACTCGGAAGTAGGTGGCTATGGCTACACCTTC
TRBD2	TRBV5-1	TRBJ2-3	many	CASSLSGTSGTDTQYF	TGCGCCAGCAGCTTATCCGGGACTAGCGGCACAGATACGCAGTATTTT
TRBD1	TRBV11-3	TRBJ2-6	.	CASSLGQGGTGANVLTF	TGTGCCAGCAGCTTGGGACAGGGGGGAACTGGGGCCAACGTCCTGACTTTC
TRBD2	TRBV2	TRBJ2-3	.	CASSDPGLAGGRNTQYF	TGTGCCAGCAGTGACCCGGGACTAGCGGGTGGGAGGAATACGCAGTATTTT